One sample yielded the 15 T cell receptor beta chains listed below, sequenced in a study of T-cell memory formation after mild COVID-19. TCRdb reanalysed the 5' RACE reads using MiXCR and keeps one entry per CDR3 protein. This sample yields 350,000 to 450,000 distinct CDR3 sequences, of which roughly 24% are seen a single time; around 9.5% belongs to the top ten. Sequencing input: PBMCs or a T cell subset sorted from them (not recorded which). These receptors all come from an adult woman who had mild COVID-19 (a few samples of this study predate the infection). Cell type and time point are not known.

This clonotype showed up just a few times. The V gene is TRBV5-5, the J gene TRBJ1-5, with a tentative D call TRBD1 (5 bases). The V gene lost 4 bases and the J gene lost 0 bases, with 14 bases spanning the gap. This CDR3 is built from 16 residues. Looked up from germline, CDR1 is SGHKS and CDR2 is YYEKEE (reference sequence). CDR3 sequence (DNA): TGTGCCAGCAGCCTACGACAGAGCTATAGCAATCAGCCCCAGCATTTT. Translating it yields CASSLRQSYSNQPQHF.

This chain connects TRBV29-1 to TRBJ2-5; D is ambiguous. Per the germline V gene, CDR1 is SQVTM and CDR2 is ANQGSEA. This CDR3 is 12 amino acids long. The germline V and J ends were trimmed by 7 bases and 2 bases, with 11 bases remaining between them. CDR3 bases: TGCAGCGCTACTTCCGGACAAGAGACCCAGTACTTC. Translated, it gives CSATSGQETQYF.

This clonotype came up a few times. The chain is built from TRBV24-1 and TRBJ1-5; D unresolved. This CDR3 is built from 14 residues. Germline V CDR1 and CDR2: KGHDR, SFDVKD. V lost 5 bases and J 0 bases, leaving 7 bases between the germline ends. The CDR3 spells CATSADDSNQPQHF. CDR3 DNA sequence: TGTGCCACCAGTGCGGACGATAGCAATCAGCCCCAGCATTTT.

This clonotype has just a few counts. The chain uses TRBV7-2 and TRBJ2-7; D unclear. The V gene lost 4 bases and the J gene lost 4 bases, with 11 bases spanning the gap. CDR3 length: 13 residues. CDR1 and CDR2 from the germline V gene are SGHTA and FQGNSA. This chain's CDR3 is CASSSPLEYEQYF. In DNA form, the CDR3 reads TGTGCCAGCAGCTCTCCCCTGGAGTACGAGCAGTACTTC.

This clonotype came up a few times. The rearrangement uses TRBV12-3 or TRBV12-4 and TRBJ1-1; D not resolved. This CDR3 is 15 amino acids long. The germline V and J ends were trimmed by 2 bases and 1 base, with 11 bases remaining between them. The chain's CDR3 is CASSLYGVRNTEAFF. CDR3 DNA sequence: TGTGCCAGCAGTTTATATGGGGTGCGGAACACTGAAGCTTTCTTT.

The chain has TRBV18 and TRBJ1-2; D uncertain. V was clipped by 3 bases and J by 3 bases, with 8 bases between them. The CDR3 sequence is 13 residues long. Per the germline V gene, CDR1 is KGHSH and CDR2 is LQKENI. The CDR3 DNA follows: TGTGCCAGCTCACCGGGAAAAGACTATGGCTACACCTTC. Its translation is CASSPGKDYGYTF.

The chain employs TRBV2 and TRBJ1-6; D is undetermined. The CDR3 spans 15 residues. CDR1 is SNHLY, CDR2 FYNNEI, per germline. Trimming took off 6 bases at V and 5 bases at J, with 14 bases between the two ends. The CDR3 sequence is CASRSTGINNSPLHF. The CDR3 nucleotides are TGTGCCAGCAGATCCACCGGGATAAATAATTCACCCCTCCACTTT.

The V and J genes are TRBV4-2 and TRBJ2-1; 9 nucleotides line up with TRBD1. Germline V gene sequence: CDR1 LGHNA, CDR2 YNFKEQ. This CDR3 has 16 amino acids. V gave up 0 bases and J gave up 7 bases; unmatched junction bases: 7. In DNA, the CDR3 is TGTGCCAGCAGCCAAGAAAGGGACAGGGAAGGGAATGAGCAGTTCTTC. It specifies CASSQERDREGNEQFF.

The chain combines TRBV6-5 with TRBJ2-5, with D unresolved. The germline V and J ends were trimmed by 6 bases and 6 bases, with 14 bases remaining between them. There are 13 residues in the CDR3. Per the germline V gene, CDR1 is MNHEY and CDR2 is SVGAGI. The CDR3 coding sequence is TGTGCCAGCAGATTCGACGGGTGGAAGACCCAGTACTTC. It specifies CASRFDGWKTQYF.

The V call is TRBV9, the J call TRBJ2-1, with a weak D call TRBD2 (6 bases). Germline V gives CDR1 SGDLS, CDR2 YYNGEE. CDR3 size: 16 residues. V shed 3 bases and J shed 4 bases, with 17 bases lying between them. CDR3 amino acids: CASSGSGGRPYNEQFF. The DNA of the CDR3 is TGTGCCAGCAGCGGTAGCGGTGGCCGACCTTACAATGAGCAGTTCTTC.

CDR3 amino acids: CASSQDLTANNSPLHF. CDR3 nucleotides: TGTGCCAGCAGCCAAGATCTGACAGCAAATAATTCACCCCTCCACTTT. J is TRBJ1-6 and V is TRBV3-1, with a possible D match to TRBD1 (5 bases). The CDR3 runs 16 residues. V lost 0 bases to trimming and J lost 5 bases, with 11 bases between them. The germline gives CDR1 LGHDT, CDR2 YNNKEL (reference sequence).

The chain links TRBV27 to TRBJ1-1; D is unresolved. The CDR3 is 12 residues long. Per germline, CDR1 MNHEY and CDR2 SMNVEV (reference sequence). Trimming removed 4 bases at V and 4 bases at J, with 7 bases between. In DNA, the CDR3 is TGTGCCAGCAGTTCCGTAAGCACTGAAGCTTTCTTT. It specifies CASSSVSTEAFF.

This clonotype was counted ten times or more. The chain combines TRBV28 with TRBJ2-7, with 7 bases aligning to TRBD2. Per germline, CDR1 MDHEN and CDR2 SYDVKM. With V trimmed by 3 bases and J by 1 base, 3 bases remained unmatched. The length of the CDR3 is 14 residues. CDR3 amino acids: CASSFQGGSYEQYF. CDR3 bases: TGTGCCAGCAGTTTCCAGGGAGGGTCCTACGAGCAGTACTTC.

This clonotype has a handful of counts. The J gene is TRBJ1-1, the V gene TRBV29-1; 7 bases map to TRBD1. This CDR3 contains 14 residues. J gave up 0 bases and V 7 bases, and 8 bases lay outside the gene matches. Germline V gene lookup returns CDR1 SQVTM and CDR2 ANQGSEA. The CDR3 here is CSAAGGGLNTEAFF. Written as DNA, the CDR3 is TGCAGCGCCGCGGGAGGGGGCTTGAACACTGAAGCTTTCTTT.

The rearrangement uses TRBV19 and TRBJ2-2, with D possibly matching TRBD1 (5 bases). Trimming left V 5 bases short and J 2 bases short, with 15 bases between. This CDR3 is 16 amino acids long. Germline assignment: CDR1 LNHDA and CDR2 SQIVND (reference sequence). CDR3 DNA sequence: TGTGCCAGTAGTCCTAGTCCCAGGGCTAACACCGGGGAGCTGTTTTTT. It translates to CASSPSPRANTGELFF.